This T cell receptor (beta chain) was captured in a study of blood T cell repertoires in COVID-19. The overall study: Sample material is recorded as cDNA or gDNA derived from T cells, B-cell-depleted T cells, or PBMCs.

Assay: immunoSEQ multiplex PCR; the TCRdb copy retains only in-frame clones and omits some. Among 200,000 or so clones listed, 80% to 90% were seen once. Per germline, CDR1 SGHRS and CDR2 YFSETQ. The CDR3 has 19 residues. The V and J ends lost 4 bases and 1 base respectively, with 26 bases between them. The chain combines TRBV5-1 with TRBJ1-1; the D gene is possibly TRBD1 (5 bases). This TCR was recovered from a woman between 40 and 55 years old with acute COVID-19. Specimen: PBMCs or T cells enriched from blood (not recorded which). As DNA, the CDR3 is TGCGCCAGCAGCCTTAAACGAACAGGTCTTCCGAAACGGAACACTGAAGCTTTCTTT. This gives the protein CASSLKRTGLPKRNTEAFF. Full variable domain (missing parts from reference TRBV5-1 and TRBJ1-1): KAGVTQTPRYLIKTRGQQVTLSCSPISGHRSVSWYQQTPGQGLQFLFEYFSETQRNKGNFPGRFSGRQFSNSRSEMNVSTLELGDSALYLCASSLKRTGLPKRNTEAFFGQGTRLTVV.